The 30 T cell receptor beta chains given below trace back to one sample, sequenced in a study of Graves' ophthalmopathy and Graves' hyperthyroidism listed by TCRdb under 2018. Sequencing used an Illumina HiSeq 2000. For repertoire sequencing, the TCR beta CDR3 regions were amplified from RNA transcripts. HTBI primers and the Qiagen OneStep RT-PCR kit were used in a first-round RT-PCR, which was followed by a second-round multiplex PCR, size selection and purification. The raw public data were reprocessed by TCRdb itself: fastp quality trimming at Q25, MiXCR clonotype calling, in-frame beta chains only. Entries are consolidated by CDR3 protein sequence, retaining the most common genes and DNA. This sample has 150,000 to 200,000 distinct CDR3 sequences in its table, and just under 40% of those were observed once. Roughly 8.9% of the sample is in the top ten clones. Sequences were obtained from peripheral blood. Receptors originate from a man between 25 and 39 years old with Graves' ophthalmopathy. Donor details come from another sample of the same person, matched by shared clones.

The sample holds many counts of this clonotype. The chain joins TRBV6-2 or TRBV6-3 to TRBJ1-5; D possibly corresponds to TRBD1 (6 bases). The CDR3 loop spans 14 amino acids. The V end lost 2 bases, the J end lost 7 bases, and 12 bases lay between the germline ends. From germline, CDR1 is MNHEY and CDR2 SVGEGT. The CDR3 DNA sequence: TGTGCCAGCAGTTACGCAGGGGTCGGGCAGCCCCAGCATTTT. It yields the protein CASSYAGVGQPQHF.

The sample holds many counts of this clonotype. The chain has TRBV5-1 and TRBJ2-7, with 7 bases identical to TRBD1. Germline V CDR1 and CDR2: SGHRS, YFSETQ. This CDR3 comprises 14 residues. V shed 5 bases and J 6 bases; nucleotides not matched to a gene: 11. CDR3 in DNA: TGCGCCAGCAGTCAGACCGGGACAGAGGTCGAGCAGTACTTC. The encoded protein is CASSQTGTEVEQYF.

This clonotype was seen repeatedly, ten times or more. This sequence joins TRBV27 and TRBJ1-1; D is ambiguous. Germline CDR1 reads MNHEY; CDR2 reads SMNVEV (reference sequence). Trimming left V 3 bases short and J 7 bases short, with 9 bases between. This CDR3 has 12 residues. The DNA of the CDR3 is TGTGCCAGCAGTTTGACTTCCGGTGAAGCTTTCTTT. Protein product: CASSLTSGEAFF.

This clonotype was recorded many times. This chain links TRBV4-3 with TRBJ2-6, with a possible D match to TRBD2 (5 bases). CDR1 and CDR2 from the germline V gene are LGHNA and YSLEER. The CDR3 covers 18 residues. Trimming took 0 bases from V and 0 from J, leaving 12 bases between them. For the CDR3, the DNA is TGCGCCAGCAGCCAAGAAGCGGCCAGGAGCTCTGGGGCCAACGTCCTGACTTTC. It encodes CASSQEAARSSGANVLTF.

The V call is TRBV6-5, the J call TRBJ2-5; 7 bases align to TRBD1. The length of the CDR3 is 12 residues. After removal of 6 bases from V and 7 bases from J, the junction contained 5 bases not matched to a gene. The germline gives CDR1 MNHEY, CDR2 SVGAGI. CDR3 region: CASSDRVATQYF. CDR3 DNA sequence: TGTGCCAGCAGCGACAGGGTGGCGACCCAGTACTTC.

This clonotype was seen at least ten times. The DNA for the CDR3 is TGTGCCAGCAGCTTATTTCAACAGGGGGCTAACTATGGCTACACCTTC. Its protein product is CASSLFQQGANYGYTF. The V gene is TRBV11-2, the J gene TRBJ1-2; 8 bases line up with TRBD1. CDR1 SGHAT and CDR2 FQNNGV come from the germline V gene. The CDR3 contains 16 residues. V was clipped by 2 bases and J by 0 bases; unmatched bases: 5.

CDR3 sequence (DNA): TGTGCCAGCAGGGGGTCCCTGAGCAATCAGCCCCAGCATTTT. Its protein product is CASRGSLSNQPQHF. The rearrangement links TRBV6-2 or TRBV6-3 to TRBJ1-5; no firm D call. Trimming left V 6 bases short and J 1 base short, with 10 bases between. Germline CDR1 reads MNHEY; CDR2 reads SVGEGT. This CDR3 is built from 14 residues.

This chain joins TRBV5-1 and TRBJ1-5; 7 bases are a match to TRBD1. With V trimmed by 4 bases and J by 5 bases, 6 bases remained unmatched. The germline gives CDR1 SGHRS, CDR2 YFSETQ. There are 14 residues in the CDR3. CDR3 sequence reads: CASSLSGQDQPQHF. Here the CDR3 DNA reads TGCGCCAGCAGCCTAAGCGGACAGGATCAGCCCCAGCATTTT.

J is TRBJ2-7 and V is TRBV25-1; D gene unclear. Per the germline V gene, CDR1 is MGHDK and CDR2 is SYGVNS. Trimming took 8 bases from V and 5 from J, leaving 16 bases between them. The length of the CDR3 is 13 residues. The CDR3, as DNA: TGTGCCAGCGGGCCGACATCTATTCACGAGCAGTACTTC. Translated, it gives CASGPTSIHEQYF.

Ten or more counts support this clonotype. The chain is built from TRBV14 and TRBJ1-1; D gene uncertain. From germline, CDR1 is SGHDN and CDR2 FVKESK. The CDR3 is made up of 13 amino acids. The V and J ends lost 0 bases and 3 bases respectively, with 5 bases between them. CDR3 DNA: TGTGCCAGCAGCCAAGATCGAGACACTGAAGCTTTCTTT. Translating it yields CASSQDRDTEAFF. Drawing the rest from reference TRBV14 and TRBJ1-1, the complete variable domain is EAGVTQFPSHSVIEKGQTVTLRCDPISGHDNLYWYRRVMGKEIKFLLHFVKESKQDESGMPNNRFLAERTGGTYSTLKVQPAELEDSGVYFCASSQDRDTEAFFGQGTRLTVV.

This sequence joins TRBV6-1 and TRBJ1-2, with a possible D match to TRBD1 (5 bases). V lost 6 bases, J lost 0 bases, and 14 bases lay in between. CDR3 length equals 15 residues. Germline V lookup: CDR1 MNHNS, CDR2 SASEGT. CDR3 in amino acids: CASRSRDPSNYGYTF. The CDR3 coding sequence is TGTGCCAGCAGGTCCCGGGACCCATCTAACTATGGCTACACCTTC.

The chain is built from TRBV28 and TRBJ1-5, with no clear D. The CDR3 is 13 amino acids. Germline CDR1 MDHEN, CDR2 SYDVKM. V lost 7 bases and J 2 bases, leaving 9 bases between the germline ends. The DNA of the CDR3 is TGTGCCAGCAAGTGGACGGGCAATCAGCCCCAGCATTTT. Its protein is CASKWTGNQPQHF.

This clonotype appeared many times. This chain connects TRBV29-1 to TRBJ2-7; TRBD2 agrees at 7 bases. Germline V gives CDR1 SQVTM, CDR2 ANQGSEA. The CDR3 covers 13 residues. V shed 1 base, J shed 2 bases, and the junction held 2 bases outside the gene matches. The CDR3 sequence is CSVEGLAAYEQYF. The CDR3 nucleotides read TGCAGCGTTGAAGGGCTAGCGGCCTACGAGCAGTACTTC.

In this sample, this clonotype turned up many times. The chain uses TRBV12-5 and TRBJ2-5; a possible D gene is TRBD2 (6 bases). Germline V gives CDR1 LGHNT, CDR2 FRNRAP. This CDR3 has 15 amino acids. V lost 5 bases to trimming and J lost 2 bases, with 15 bases between them. As DNA, the CDR3 is TGTGCTAGTGGTCTCGGGACTCGACGACAAGAGACCCAGTACTTC. Translation gives CASGLGTRRQETQYF. Supplemented by reference TRBV12-5 and TRBJ2-5, the full variable domain reads DARVTQTPRHKVTEMGQEVTMRCQPILGHNTVFWYRQTMMQGLELLAYFRNRAPLDDSGMPKDRFSAEMPDATLATLKIQPSEPRDSAVYFCASGLGTRRQETQYFGPGTRLLVL.

This clonotype was detected ten times or more. The chain joins TRBV6-4 to TRBJ2-5; possibly TRBD1 for D (5 bases). The CDR3 sequence is 13 residues long. Per the germline V gene, CDR1 is MRHNA and CDR2 is SNTAGT. Trimming removed 5 bases from V and 4 bases from J, with 11 bases in between. The CDR3 sequence: CASSQNRGETQYF. CDR3 bases: TGTGCCAGCAGTCAGAATAGGGGAGAGACCCAGTACTTC.

The CDR3 spells CASSVGQENTEAFF. CDR3 nucleotides: TGTGCCAGCAGCGTCGGACAGGAGAACACTGAAGCTTTCTTT. V is TRBV7-2 and J is TRBJ1-1, with TRBD1 identical over 7 bases. Trimming removed 5 bases from V and 1 base from J; junction bases left unmatched: 4. The CDR3 sequence is 14 residues long. Looked up from germline, CDR1 is SGHTA and CDR2 is FQGNSA.

This clonotype was seen repeatedly, ten times or more. This rearrangement joins TRBV24-1 to TRBJ2-2; TRBD1 aligns across 9 bases. This CDR3 region has 14 residues. The germline V gene encodes CDR1 KGHDR and CDR2 SFDVKD. J gave up 1 base and V 10 bases, and 3 bases lay outside the gene matches. CDR3 sequence: CATRQGVNTGELFF. CDR3 nucleotides: TGTGCCACGCGACAGGGGGTGAACACCGGGGAGCTGTTTTTT.

This clonotype was counted many times. The chain uses TRBV11-3 and TRBJ2-7; 7 nucleotides line up with TRBD2. CDR3 length: 15 amino acids. The trim removed 7 bases at V and 1 base at J, leaving 10 bases unmatched. Germline loops: CDR1 SGHNT, CDR2 YENEEA. As DNA, the CDR3 is TGTGCCAGCACCCCTAGACGGACTAGTTCCTACGAGCAGTACTTC. Amino acid sequence: CASTPRRTSSYEQYF.

The V call is TRBV12-3 or TRBV12-4, the J call TRBJ1-1; TRBD1 is a possible D gene (5 bases). Trimming stripped 6 bases from V and 4 bases from J, with 21 bases between. The CDR3 loop spans 16 amino acids. The CDR3 here is CASSPPEGRRGTEAFF. The CDR3 DNA sequence: TGTGCCAGCAGCCCGCCCGAGGGGAGGAGAGGCACTGAAGCTTTCTTT.

At least ten counts were recorded for this clonotype. CDR3 DNA sequence: TGTGCCAGCAGTTACTCAGACGGATTTAACACCGGGGAGCTGTTTTTT. It codes for CASSYSDGFNTGELFF. The chain uses TRBV6-5 and TRBJ2-2; D remains ambiguous. CDR3 length: 16 residues. With 0 bases removed from V and 2 bases from J, the gap between germline ends came to 10 bases. In germline, CDR1 is MNHEY, CDR2 SVGAGI.

This clonotype was seen many times. The chain employs TRBV12-3 or TRBV12-4 and TRBJ2-5, with D possibly being TRBD2 (6 bases). Deletions cut 6 bases from V and 0 bases from J, with 14 bases between. The CDR3 consists of 15 residues. CDR3 in DNA: TGTGCCAGCAGCGGGGACTTACTGTACCAAGAGACCCAGTACTTC. This encodes CASSGDLLYQETQYF.

The V and J genes are TRBV6-2 or TRBV6-3 and TRBJ1-5, with no clear D. The CDR3 loop spans 15 amino acids. The V gene's germline CDR1 is MNHEY and CDR2 SVGEGT. V was clipped by 5 bases and J by 3 bases, with 14 bases between them. The CDR3 nucleotides are TGTGCCAGCAGTACACTAGACGGATACAATCAGCCCCAGCATTTT. Translating gives CASSTLDGYNQPQHF.

CDR3 DNA sequence: TGTGCCACCAGCAGAGATTTCGGGCCTGGCTACACCTTC. Its protein product is CATSRDFGPGYTF. The chain recombines TRBV15 with TRBJ1-2, with D unresolved. In germline, CDR1 is LNHNV, CDR2 YYDKDF (reference sequence). Trimming stripped 0 bases from V and 7 bases from J, with 9 bases between. The CDR3 extends over 13 amino acids.

This chain uses TRBV6-1 with TRBJ1-1, with a weak D call TRBD1 (5 bases). This CDR3 has 11 amino acids. V was pared by 10 bases and J by 2 bases, with 8 bases between. The germline CDR1 and CDR2 sequences are MNHNS and SASEGT. The CDR3 nucleotides read TGTGCCACAGGGCTTAACACTGAAGCTTTCTTT. Its translation: CATGLNTEAFF.

This clonotype was observed many times. The chain employs TRBV4-1 and TRBJ2-5; 8 positions match TRBD2. V shed 3 bases and J 5 bases; nucleotides not matched to a gene: 5. The V gene's germline CDR1 is MGHRA and CDR2 YSYEKL. CDR3 size: 14 residues. CDR3 in amino acids: CASSQETSEETQYF. The CDR3 coding sequence is TGCGCCAGCAGCCAGGAGACTAGCGAGGAGACCCAGTACTTC.

This clonotype was picked up many times. The chain has TRBV7-3 and TRBJ1-1; D is perhaps TRBD1 (6 bases). The V gene's germline CDR1 is SGHTA and CDR2 FQGTGA. The CDR3 contains 13 residues. V lost 5 bases to trimming and J lost 0 bases, with 7 bases between them. The CDR3 nucleotides read TGTGCCAGCAGCCGGACAGTGAACACTGAAGCTTTCTTT. This gives the protein CASSRTVNTEAFF. Filled out from reference TRBV7-3 and TRBJ1-1, the complete variable domain reads GAGVSQTPSNKVTEKGKYVELRCDPISGHTALYWYRQSLGQGPEFLIYFQGTGAADDSGLPNDRFFAVRPEGSVSTLKIQRTERGDSAVYLCASSRTVNTEAFFGQGTRLTVV.

This chain links TRBV28 with TRBJ1-1; D is unresolved. The germline CDR1 and CDR2 sequences are MDHEN and SYDVKM. V lost 2 bases and J lost 2, with 12 bases in between. The CDR3 totals 15 residues. In DNA, the CDR3 is TGTGCCAGCAGTTTAAGGAGACAAAAAAACACTGAAGCTTTCTTT. It encodes CASSLRRQKNTEAFF. The full variable domain, completed using reference TRBV28 and TRBJ1-1, is DVKVTQSSRYLVKRTGEKVFLECVQDMDHENMFWYRQDPGLGLRLIYFSYDVKMKEKGDIPEGYSVSREKKERFSLILESASTNQTSMYLCASSLRRQKNTEAFFGQGTRLTVV.

This clonotype came up once. The J gene is TRBJ2-5, the V gene TRBV6-1; D gene uncertain. The germline V gene has CDR1 MNHNS and CDR2 SASEGT. With 7 bases removed from V and 5 bases from J, the gap between germline ends came to 17 bases. The CDR3 runs to 14 residues. The CDR3 sequence: CASIPLGPRETQYF. The CDR3 DNA reads TGTGCCAGCATCCCCCTCGGCCCAAGGGAGACCCAGTACTTC.

This clonotype was seen many times. The chain combines TRBV10-3 with TRBJ1-2; tentatively, D is TRBD1 (5 bases). V shed 2 bases and J shed 7 bases, with 23 bases lying between them. This CDR3 is 17 amino acids long. Germline V gene lookup returns CDR1 ENHRY and CDR2 SYGVKD. CDR3 coding DNA: TGTGCCATCAGTGAGACTTTTTCCAGTCTGTTCAGGGCTGGCTACACCTTC. This encodes CAISETFSSLFRAGYTF.

This clonotype appeared many times. The chain employs TRBV12-3 or TRBV12-4 and TRBJ1-5; possible D gene TRBD1, 6 bases. CDR3 length: 14 amino acids. With 6 bases removed from V and 6 bases from J, the gap between germline ends came to 15 bases. The CDR3 bases are TGTGCCAGCAGCCCCCTGACAGGCGGTCAGCCCCAGCATTTT. It encodes CASSPLTGGQPQHF.